This T cell receptor (beta chain) comes out of a study of T-cell reconstitution after alpha-beta-depleted transplantation in children. The CDR3 covers 14 residues. Germline CDR1 SGHTA, CDR2 FQGNSA. V was clipped by 5 bases and J by 1 base; unmatched bases: 2. This clonotype was observed many times. The antigen is not known. Construction of the TCRbeta library involved unique molecular identifiers. TCRdb ran MiXCR on the PCR reads and lists one entry per CDR3 protein. The table lists roughly 300,000 distinct CDR3 sequences, around 10% of them singletons. Study results and limitations: Roughly two months post-transplant, alpha-beta T cells reportedly originated from several hundred graft clones that had expanded. T-cell numbers and diversity, one year after transplant, stemmed largely from T cells that were newly produced. Diversity of TCRbeta at day 60 was high in some patients, arising from surviving recipient T cells and thymic progenitors.

The source was peripheral blood, collected 180 days after TCRalphabeta/CD19-depleted stem cell transplant. V gene TRBV7-2 combines with J gene TRBJ1-5, with TRBD1 matching 7 bases. The clonotype comes from a male patient aged 2 to 9 who had a stem cell transplant for chronic granulomatous disease, so the T cells may come from the graft donor. CDR3 region: CASSRDSSNQPQHF. CDR3 bases: TGTGCCAGCAGCAGGGACAGCAGCAATCAGCCCCAGCATTTT.